This T cell receptor beta chain was recorded in a study of cytomegalovirus exposure and HLA in healthy donors. Looked up from germline, CDR1 is SGHRS and CDR2 is YFSETQ. V was pared by 5 bases and J by 5 bases, with 9 bases of the junction left unmatched. The CDR3 is 14 residues long. Study-level findings and limits: Several of the most significant clusters were apparently associated with common viral pathogens in a later analysis. By HLA locus, TCR association rates varied in a later analysis, with DRB1 showing the most and HLA-C the fewest. The likely explanation for a cluster of highly shared sequence variants was sequencing artifact.

The PCR had 60 Vbeta and 13 Jbeta primers. Here immunoSEQ multiplex PCR was the method, and the copy in TCRdb shows in-frame clones only, minus some. Of fewer than 25,000 clones in the sample, around 77% were seen once. As to this clone: The antigen is undetermined.

This receptor was identified in a man aged 55 to 70 in good health and CMV-seronegative. V is TRBV5-1 and J is TRBJ1-2; 7 nucleotides line up with TRBD1. What was sequenced was PBMCs. In DNA, the CDR3 is TGCGCCAGCAGATCTTCCGGGACAGATTATGGCTACACCTTC. Translation gives CASRSSGTDYGYTF.